This T cell receptor (beta chain) was sequenced during a study of CD8+ T cells in alopecia areata. As regards this clone: Antigen specificity is unknown.

Stated treatment: oral pan-JAK inhibitor, 5-10 mg twice daily. Study-wide results and caveats: Expanded CD8+ clones among the top 100, and scalp clonality, were significantly decreased by tofacitinib.

Extracted from the samples, RNA was reverse transcribed into cDNA to serve as the sequencing template. Assay: immunoSEQ multiplex PCR; the TCRdb copy retains only in-frame clones and omits some. The sample contains more than 200,000 clones, roughly two fifths of which appear only once. This specimen consisted of CD4+ T cells sorted from blood, obtained at approximately week 39, from a patient treated with tofacitinib. This TCR was sampled from a human donor with alopecia areata.

CDR3 protein: CASSEARLRNNEQFF. Here the CDR3 DNA reads TGTGCCAGCAGTGAGGCCCGACTCCGAAACAATGAGCAGTTCTTC. V usage is TRBV2 and J usage is TRBJ2-1; no clear D. From germline, CDR1 is SNHLY and CDR2 FYNNEI. The CDR3 loop spans 15 amino acids. The V end lost 3 bases, the J end lost 5 bases, and 14 bases lay between the germline ends.